This T cell receptor beta chain was sequenced for a study of OX40 agonist ivuxolimab in advanced cancers. Repertoires were generated with immunoSEQ multiplex PCR, while TCRdb's copy carries only in-frame clones and drops some. The top ten clones hold about 1.2% of a sample with about 110,000 clones, around 90% of them seen once. Study conclusions and caveats: In CD8+ T cells, expanded clones were on average more numerous than in CD4+.

V lost 5 bases and J lost 2, with 16 bases in between. The CDR3 is 16 amino acids. Per the germline V gene, CDR1 is MDHEN and CDR2 is SYDVKM. Concerning this clone: The antigen is unknown.

The receptor was derived from an adult with an advanced solid tumor such as melanoma, head and neck, liver or kidney cancer. Here the sequenced sample was CD4+ or CD8+ T cells sorted from blood, taken in a trial of the OX40 agonist ivuxolimab. This chain joins TRBV28 and TRBJ1-5, with D possibly TRBD1 on 6 matching bases. CDR3 in amino acids: CASSDKQGWGNQPQHF. The CDR3 nucleotides read TGTGCCAGCAGTGATAAACAGGGTTGGGGCAATCAGCCCCAGCATTTT.